The 21 T cell receptor beta chains in this list originate from one sample, sequenced in a study of tissue T cells after allogeneic stem cell transplantation. Only in-frame clones appear in the TCRdb table, and some are missing; sequencing was by immunoSEQ multiplex PCR. The table records about 50,000 clones, 73% of them present only once. The specimen sequenced was sorted cells pooled from one or two spleens. These receptors were obtained from a pool of C57BL/6 mice in good health.

Comment on this clone: Gene names and germline match the mouse. The read terminates 1 residue ahead of where the CDR3 ends, so the germline J gene completes it. The rearrangement links TRBV31 to TRBJ2-2; maybe TRBD2 (6 bases). The V end was cut by 1 base, the J end by 0 bases, with 9 bases between. Germline V gives CDR1 GKSSPN, CDR2 SITVG. This CDR3 region has 15 residues. The DNA read from the CDR3 is TGTGCCTGGAGTCCCTGGGGCGCAAACACCGGGCAGCTCTAC. Amino acid sequence: CAWSPWGANTGQLY. The entire CDR3 protein is CAWSPWGANTGQLYF.

As regards this clone: Genes and germline come from the mouse. The CDR3 here is CASSPDSYEQYF. The covered CDR3 bases are TGTGCCAGCAGCCCCGACAGTTATGAACAGTAC. The chain uses TRBV3 and TRBJ2-7; D perhaps matches TRBD1 (5 bases). The sequence runs out 1 residue before the end of the CDR3; the remainder is reconstructed from the germline J gene. The germline gives CDR1 SNHLY, CDR2 FYNGKV (reference sequence). Trimming cost V 5 bases and J 4 bases, with 9 bases left between them. The CDR3 runs to 12 residues.

Note on this clone: The genes and germline here are from mouse. The sequenced fragment ends 1 residue before the CDR3 boundary, so the rest is inferred from the germline J gene. The rearrangement joins TRBV23 to TRBJ2-5; TRBD1 is the table's D call and was not checked against the DNA. CDR3 size: 12 residues. Germline V gene data show CDR1 as KGHTA and CDR2 as FQNQQP. CDR3 DNA, as far as it was read: TGCTCCAGCAGTCAATCCAGAGACACCCAGTAC. Translated: CSSSQSRDTQY. The full CDR3 reads CSSSQSRDTQYF.

In regard to this clone: Gene labels here are mouse ones. The read gets to within 1 residue of the CDR3 end, and the germline J gene fills in the rest. The same CDR3 is also encoded by other DNA sequences in this sample. The rearrangement uses TRBV17 and TRBJ2-7, with 11 bases that match TRBD2. V lost 3 bases, J lost 4 bases, and 2 bases stayed unmatched. Germline values: CDR1 MNHDT, CDR2 YYDKIL. This CDR3 has 14 residues. The CDR3 DNA, read in part, is TGTGCTAGCAGTAGGCGGGACTGGGGGTATGAACAGTAC. Translated: CASSRRDWGYEQY. The CDR3, in full, reads CASSRRDWGYEQYF.

With regard to this clone: Gene names denote mouse genes. The read ends 1 residue shy of where the CDR3 ends; the end is completed using the germline J gene. The V call is TRBV13-2, the J call TRBJ1-4; D possibly corresponds to TRBD1 (6 bases). The CDR3 is 13 residues long. CDR1 NNHNN and CDR2 SYGAGS come from the germline V gene (reference sequence). V shed 5 bases and J shed 4 bases, with 9 bases lying between them. The CDR3 DNA, read in part, is TGTGCCAGCGGAGGACAGAACAACGAAAGATTATTT. Translating it yields CASGGQNNERLF. The whole CDR3 sequence is CASGGQNNERLFF.

About this clone: Mouse names are used for the genes. The CDR3 end is not reached by the read, which stops 1 residue before it; the germline J gene fills it in. The chain links TRBV15 to TRBJ2-3, with TRBD1 matching 7 bases. CDR3 length equals 14 residues. Losses at the gene ends were 1 base for V and 4 bases for J; bases not matched to a gene: 2. Germline assignment: CDR1 SGHND and CDR2 FRSKSL. The CDR3 region is CASSLGRGTETLYF. The sequenced part of the CDR3 DNA is TGTGCCAGCAGTTTAGGCAGGGGGACAGAAACGCTGTAT. The entire variable domain, with the rest obtained from reference TRBV15 and TRBJ2-3, is as follows: DAGVTQTPRHEVAEKGQTIILKCEPVSGHNDLFWYRQTKIQGLELLSYFRSKSLMEDGGAFKDRFKAEMLNSSFSTLKIQPTEPKDSAVYLCASSLGRGTETLYFGSGTRLTVL.

About this clone: Gene and germline names: mouse. The read is 1 residue too short to cover the CDR3 end, so that end is filled in from the germline J gene. The V and J genes are TRBV2 and TRBJ2-3, with no clear D. CDR1 and CDR2 from the germline V gene are LGHNA and YSYQKL. This CDR3 has 16 residues. Trimming pared 0 bases from V and 0 bases from J, leaving 10 bases between. The sequenced part of the CDR3 DNA is TGTGCCAGCAGCCAAGAAACACAGTCTAGTGCAGAAACGCTGTAT. Translated: CASSQETQSSAETLY. The full CDR3 is CASSQETQSSAETLYF.

In the case of this clone: Gene names are the mouse ones. The read halts 1 residue ahead of the CDR3 end, with the missing end drawn from the germline J gene. The chain links TRBV4 to TRBJ2-5; 9 nucleotides align to TRBD2. The CDR3 totals 15 residues. V shed 5 bases and J 3 bases; nucleotides not matched to a gene: 6. CDR1 and CDR2 from the germline V gene are LGHDT and YNNKQL (reference sequence). CDR3 protein: CASSPRWGGQDTQYF. Incomplete CDR3 DNA: TGTGCCAGCAGCCCCCGCTGGGGGGGACAAGACACCCAGTAC.

Remarks on this clone: Gene names refer to mouse genes. The read is 1 residue too short to cover the CDR3 end, so that end is filled in from the germline J gene. The chain couples TRBV19 to TRBJ1-3; D gene unclear. V was shortened by 2 bases and J by 4 bases, with 4 bases between the two germline ends. Per the germline V gene, CDR1 is FNHDT and CDR2 is SITEND (reference sequence). This CDR3 is 12 amino acids long. CDR3 in amino acids: CASSIRGNTLYF. The sequenced part of the CDR3 DNA is TGTGCCAGCAGTATTCGGGGAAATACGCTCTAT.

Only a few counts were recorded for this clone. Germline and genes: mouse. Partial CDR3 DNA: TGTGCCAGCTCTCGACAGGGGAGGGAACAGTAC. Translated, it gives CASSRQGREQY. The complete CDR3 reads CASSRQGREQYF. The rearrangement links TRBV12-1 to TRBJ2-7, with 8 bases that match TRBD1. From the germline J gene comes the end of the CDR3, since the read stops 1 residue before it. J was trimmed by 7 bases and V by 2 bases; bases with no gene match: 3. The CDR3 extends over 12 amino acids. Germline V gene data show CDR1 as SGHSN and CDR2 as HYEKVE.

Concerning this clone itself: The germline and genes are mouse ones. The CDR3 end is not reached by the read, which stops 1 residue before it; the germline J gene fills it in. The rearrangement uses TRBV4 and TRBJ2-7, with D uncertain. From germline, CDR1 is LGHDT and CDR2 YNNKQL (reference sequence). V lost 4 bases and J lost 4, with 8 bases in between. The CDR3 runs 12 residues. CDR3 protein: CASSWSGYEQYF. The covered CDR3 bases are TGTGCCAGCAGCTGGAGCGGGTATGAACAGTAC.

For this clone: All gene names here are mouse names. CDR3 bases read: TGTGCCAGCAGCCGACAGGGGTATGCAGAAACGCTGTAT. Translation: CASSRQGYAETLY. From start to end, the CDR3 is CASSRQGYAETLYF. This sequence joins TRBV2 and TRBJ2-3; 8 bases fit TRBD1. The CDR3 end is not reached by the read, which stops 1 residue before it; the germline J gene fills it in. V shed 4 bases and J 2 bases; nucleotides not matched to a gene: 2. The germline V gene has CDR1 LGHNA and CDR2 YSYQKL. The CDR3 extends over 14 amino acids.

This clone was counted a few times. Genes here carry mouse names. The CDR3 end falls 1 residue outside the read, so it is completed with the germline J gene. The chain combines TRBV26 with TRBJ1-2; TRBD1 might be the D (6 bases). This CDR3 has 12 amino acids. V was pared by 3 bases and J by 5 bases, with 7 bases between. Germline assignment: CDR1 KGHPV and CDR2 FQNQEV (reference sequence). The CDR3 spells CASSLRGSDYTF. CDR3 DNA (partial): TGTGCCAGCAGTCTAAGGGGGTCCGACTACACC.

Comment on this clone: The listed genes are named as in mouse. The read finishes 1 residue shy of the CDR3 end, and the germline J gene is used to complete it. The sample has other DNA sequences that encode this CDR3 too. This chain links TRBV13-2 with TRBJ2-5; TRBD1 might be the D (5 bases). Germline loops: CDR1 NNHNN, CDR2 SYGAGS (reference sequence). This CDR3 has 12 amino acids. Deletions cut 0 bases from V and 6 bases from J, with 5 bases between. The CDR3 DNA, read in part, is TGTGCCAGCGGTGATGCAGGGGACACCCAGTAC. Amino acid sequence: CASGDAGDTQY. The full CDR3 protein reads CASGDAGDTQYF.

Concerning this clone itself: The gene symbols are mouse symbols. Read data end 1 residue before the CDR3 end; the end is taken from the germline J gene. The rearrangement links TRBV12-2 to TRBJ2-3; 11 bases fit TRBD1. The ends lost 4 bases at V and 3 bases at J; junction bases unmatched: 5. Germline CDR1 SGHLS, CDR2 HYDKME. CDR3 length: 15 residues. The CDR3 sequence: CASSSGTGGAETLYF. The sequenced CDR3 bases are TGTGCCAGCTCCTCCGGGACAGGGGGAGCAGAAACGCTGTAT.

Worth noting for this clone: Gene names follow the mouse nomenclature. The observed sequence ends 1 residue before the CDR3 terminus, with the missing tail filled in from the germline J gene. This chain joins TRBV1 and TRBJ1-1, with 9 bases aligning to TRBD1. This CDR3 contains 13 residues. Germline V CDR1 and CDR2: NSQYPW, LRSPGD (reference sequence). V was pared by 1 base and J by 8 bases, with 2 bases of the junction left unmatched. The CDR3 loop is CTCSAVGQGEVFF. CDR3 bases read: TGCACCTGCAGTGCAGTTGGACAGGGGGAAGTCTTC. Combining the CDR3 with reference TRBV1 and TRBJ1-1 gives the whole variable domain VTLLEQNPRWRLVPRGQAVNLRCILKNSQYPWMSWYQQDLQKQLQWLFTLRSPGDKEVKSLPGADYLATRVTDTELRLQVANMSQGRTLYCTCSAVGQGEVFFGKGTRLTVV.

About this clone: Genes and germline come from the mouse. The read terminates 1 residue before the CDR3 end, so the remaining end is supplied by the germline J gene. J is TRBJ2-5 and V is TRBV1; 10 bases line up with TRBD2. V lost 0 bases and J lost 3; bases outside the gene matches: 3. Germline values: CDR1 NSQYPW, CDR2 LRSPGD (reference sequence). This CDR3 comprises 16 residues. The CDR3 sequence is CTCSADEDWGQDTQYF. The sequenced CDR3 bases are TGCACCTGCAGTGCAGATGAGGACTGGGGGCAAGACACCCAGTAC. Variable domain in full (rest from reference TRBV1 and TRBJ2-5): VTLLEQNPRWRLVPRGQAVNLRCILKNSQYPWMSWYQQDLQKQLQWLFTLRSPGDKEVKSLPGADYLATRVTDTELRLQVANMSQGRTLYCTCSADEDWGQDTQYFGPGTRLLVL.

Note on this clone: Any gene name here is a mouse gene name. The observed sequence ends 1 residue before the CDR3 terminus, with the missing tail filled in from the germline J gene. The chain combines TRBV2 with TRBJ2-7, with 8 nucleotides matching TRBD2. After removal of 0 bases from V and 7 bases from J, the junction contained 8 bases not matched to a gene. CDR3 size: 15 residues. The germline V gene encodes CDR1 LGHNA and CDR2 YSYQKL. CDR3 bases read: TGTGCCAGCAGCCAAGAAGAGGGGGGGGCGCTGGAACAGTAC. Translating gives CASSQEEGGALEQY. The full CDR3 protein reads CASSQEEGGALEQYF.

This clone was picked up a small number of times. Gene and germline names: mouse. The CDR3 end lies 1 residue beyond the end of the read and is filled in from the germline J gene. The chain is built from TRBV2 and TRBJ2-1; 10 positions agree with TRBD2. The CDR3 contains 14 residues. Germline V gene sequence: CDR1 LGHNA, CDR2 YSYQKL. The V gene end was trimmed by 4 bases and the J gene end by 6 bases; junction bases not matched to a gene: 3. The chain's CDR3 is CASSRTGGFAEQFF. The CDR3 bases that were read are TGTGCCAGCAGCCGGACTGGGGGATTTGCTGAGCAGTTC.

Details on this clone: Mouse germline and gene names are used. The read terminates 1 residue ahead of where the CDR3 ends, so the germline J gene completes it. The rearrangement links TRBV31 to TRBJ2-4; the match to TRBD2 covers 8 bases. CDR1 and CDR2 from the germline V gene are GKSSPN and SITVG. CDR3 size: 14 residues. The J segment lost 2 bases and the V segment lost 0 bases, leaving 1 base of the junction unmatched. The chain's CDR3 is CAWSLLGDQNTLYF. The part of the CDR3 DNA that was read is TGTGCCTGGAGTCTACTGGGGGATCAAAACACCTTGTAC.

Concerning this clone itself: Genes here carry mouse names. Read sequence stops 1 residue before the CDR3 end, and the germline J gene provides the missing end. J is TRBJ1-3 and V is TRBV16; D gene uncertain. The CDR3 has 12 residues. Trimming stripped 0 bases from V and 7 bases from J, with 4 bases between. In germline, CDR1 is SGHSA, CDR2 FRNQAP. The CDR3 DNA, read in part, is TGTGCAAGCAGCTTAGAGAAGAATACGCTCTAT. Its protein product is CASSLEKNTLY. The full-length CDR3 reads as CASSLEKNTLYF.